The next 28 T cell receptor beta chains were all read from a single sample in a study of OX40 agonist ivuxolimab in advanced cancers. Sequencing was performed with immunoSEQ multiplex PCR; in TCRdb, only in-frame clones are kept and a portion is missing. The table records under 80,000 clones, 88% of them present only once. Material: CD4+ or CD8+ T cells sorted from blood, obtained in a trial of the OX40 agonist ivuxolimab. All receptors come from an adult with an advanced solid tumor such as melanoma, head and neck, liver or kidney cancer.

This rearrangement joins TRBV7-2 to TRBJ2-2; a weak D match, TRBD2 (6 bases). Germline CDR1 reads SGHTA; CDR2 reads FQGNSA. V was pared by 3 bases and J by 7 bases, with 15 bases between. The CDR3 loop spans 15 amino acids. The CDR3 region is CASSFLGGAGGELFF. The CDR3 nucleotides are TGTGCCAGCAGCTTTTTAGGAGGGGCGGGCGGGGAGCTGTTTTTT.

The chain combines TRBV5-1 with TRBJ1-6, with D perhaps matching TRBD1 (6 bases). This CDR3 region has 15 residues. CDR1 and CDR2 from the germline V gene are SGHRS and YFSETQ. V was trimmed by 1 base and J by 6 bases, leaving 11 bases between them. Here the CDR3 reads CASSLSGGPNSPLHF. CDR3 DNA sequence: TGCGCCAGCAGCTTGTCCGGGGGGCCTAATTCACCCCTCCACTTT.

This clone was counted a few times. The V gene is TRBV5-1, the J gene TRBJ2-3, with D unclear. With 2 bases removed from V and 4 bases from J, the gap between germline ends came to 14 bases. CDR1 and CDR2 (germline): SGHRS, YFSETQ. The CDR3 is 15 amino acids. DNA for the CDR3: TGCGCCAGCAGCTTCGGCTCGGGCCGGGCAGATACGCAGTATTTT. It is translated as CASSFGSGRADTQYF.

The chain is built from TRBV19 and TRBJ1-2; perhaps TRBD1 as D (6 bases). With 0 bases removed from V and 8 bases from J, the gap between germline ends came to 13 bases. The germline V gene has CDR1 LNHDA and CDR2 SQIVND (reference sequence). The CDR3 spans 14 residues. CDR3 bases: TGTGCCAGTAGTATAGATCAGGGGATCAGCGGCTACACCTTC. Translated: CASSIDQGISGYTF.

CDR3 coding DNA: TGTGCCAGCCGCCGAACGGGGACAGGGGGCTCTGGGGCCAACGTCCTGACTTTC. As protein: CASRRTGTGGSGANVLTF. The rearrangement links TRBV27 to TRBJ2-6, with 11 nucleotides matching TRBD1. Trimming cost V 8 bases and J 0 bases; bases outside gene matches: 9. The CDR3 length is 18 residues. Germline values: CDR1 MNHEY, CDR2 SMNVEV (reference sequence).

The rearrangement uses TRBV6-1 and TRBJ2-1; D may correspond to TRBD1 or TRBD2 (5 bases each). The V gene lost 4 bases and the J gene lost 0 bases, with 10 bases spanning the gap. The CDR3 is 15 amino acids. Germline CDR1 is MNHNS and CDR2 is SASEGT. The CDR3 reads CASSGPGSSYNEQFF. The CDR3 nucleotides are TGTGCCAGCAGTGGACCAGGGAGCTCCTACAATGAGCAGTTCTTC.

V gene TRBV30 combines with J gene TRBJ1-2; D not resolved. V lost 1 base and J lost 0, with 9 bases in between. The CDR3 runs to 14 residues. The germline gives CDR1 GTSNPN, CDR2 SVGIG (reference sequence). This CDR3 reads CAWSALNTNYGYTF. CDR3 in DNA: TGTGCCTGGAGTGCACTGAATACTAACTATGGCTACACCTTC. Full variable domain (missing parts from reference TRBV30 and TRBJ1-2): SQTIHQWPATLVQPVGSPLSLECTVEGTSNPNLYWYRQAAGRGLQLLFYSVGIGQISSEVPQNLSASRPQDRQFILSSKKLLLSDSGFYLCAWSALNTNYGYTFGSGTRLTVV.

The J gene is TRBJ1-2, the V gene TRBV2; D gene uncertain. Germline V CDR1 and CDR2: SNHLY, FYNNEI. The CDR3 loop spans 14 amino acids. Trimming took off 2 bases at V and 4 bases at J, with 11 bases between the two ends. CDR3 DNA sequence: TGTGCCAGCAGTGAAATGCCCGGGTTCTATGGCTACACCTTC. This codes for CASSEMPGFYGYTF. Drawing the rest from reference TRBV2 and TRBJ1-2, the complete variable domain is EPEVTQTPSHQVTQMGQEVILRCVPISNHLYFYWYRQILGQKVEFLVSFYNNEISEKSEIFDDQFSVERPDGSNFTLKIRSTKLEDSAMYFCASSEMPGFYGYTFGSGTRLTVV.

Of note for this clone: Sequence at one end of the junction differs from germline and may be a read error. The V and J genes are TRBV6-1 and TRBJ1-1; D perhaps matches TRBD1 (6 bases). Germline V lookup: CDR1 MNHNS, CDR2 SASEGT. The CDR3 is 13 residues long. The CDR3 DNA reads TGTGCCAGCAGTCCCTGGGGGACAACTGGAGCTTTCTTT. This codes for CASSPWGTTGAFF.

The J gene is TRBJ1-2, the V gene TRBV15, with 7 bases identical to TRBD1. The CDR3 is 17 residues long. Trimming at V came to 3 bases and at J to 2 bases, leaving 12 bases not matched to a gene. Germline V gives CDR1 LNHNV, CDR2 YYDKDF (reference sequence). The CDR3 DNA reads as TGTGCCACCAGCAGGGACAGGCCTATATTTCAAAACTATGGCTACACCTTC. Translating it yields CATSRDRPIFQNYGYTF.

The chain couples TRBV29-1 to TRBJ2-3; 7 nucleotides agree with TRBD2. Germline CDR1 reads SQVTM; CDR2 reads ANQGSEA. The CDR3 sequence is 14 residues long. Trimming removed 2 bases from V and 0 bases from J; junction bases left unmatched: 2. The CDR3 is CSVELAESTDTQYF. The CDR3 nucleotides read TGCAGCGTTGAACTAGCGGAGAGCACAGATACGCAGTATTTT.

The CDR3, as DNA: TGTGCCAGCAGCTTGCCGGGACTCAGCACAGATACGCAGTATTTT. Protein sequence: CASSLPGLSTDTQYF. This rearrangement joins TRBV5-4 to TRBJ2-3, with D perhaps matching TRBD2 (6 bases). Germline CDR1 reads SGHNT; CDR2 reads YYREEE (reference sequence). Between the trimmed V and J ends, which lost 1 base and 0 bases, there was a span of 9 bases. The CDR3 spans 15 residues.

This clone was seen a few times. For the CDR3, the DNA is TGTGCTAGTGGTTTGAGTAGGGGGGGAGATACGCAGTATTTT. Protein: CASGLSRGGDTQYF. This chain uses TRBV12-5 with TRBJ2-3, with a possible D match to TRBD2 (7 bases). The CDR3 is 14 residues long. Germline V CDR1 and CDR2: LGHNT, FRNRAP. Deletions cut 2 bases from V and 5 bases from J, with 11 bases between. The full variable domain, completed using reference TRBV12-5 and TRBJ2-3, is DARVTQTPRHKVTEMGQEVTMRCQPILGHNTVFWYRQTMMQGLELLAYFRNRAPLDDSGMPKDRFSAEMPDATLATLKIQPSEPRDSAVYFCASGLSRGGDTQYFGPGTRLTVL.

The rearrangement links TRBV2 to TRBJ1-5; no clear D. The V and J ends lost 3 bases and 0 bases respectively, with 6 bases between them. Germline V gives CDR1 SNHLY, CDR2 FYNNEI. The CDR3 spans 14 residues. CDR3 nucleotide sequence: TGTGCCAGCAGTGACAGCTATAGCAATCAGCCCCAGCATTTT. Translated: CASSDSYSNQPQHF.

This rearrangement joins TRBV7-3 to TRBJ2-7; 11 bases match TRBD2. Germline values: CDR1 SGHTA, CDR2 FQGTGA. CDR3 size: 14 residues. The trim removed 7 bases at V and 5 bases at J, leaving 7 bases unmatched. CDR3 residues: CASMIGLAGHEQYF. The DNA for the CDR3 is TGTGCCAGCATGATTGGACTAGCGGGCCACGAGCAGTACTTC.

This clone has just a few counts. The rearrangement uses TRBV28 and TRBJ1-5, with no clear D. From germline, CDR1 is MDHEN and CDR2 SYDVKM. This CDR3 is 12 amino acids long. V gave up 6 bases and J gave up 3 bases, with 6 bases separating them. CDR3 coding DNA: TGTGCCAGCAGACACTCCAATCAGCCCCAGCATTTT. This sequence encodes CASRHSNQPQHF.

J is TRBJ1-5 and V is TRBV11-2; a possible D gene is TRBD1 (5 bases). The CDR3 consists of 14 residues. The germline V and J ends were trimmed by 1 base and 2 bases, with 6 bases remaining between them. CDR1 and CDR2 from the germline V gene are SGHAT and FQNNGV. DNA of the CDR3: TGTGCCAGCAGCTTAGGCAGGGGCAATCAGCCCCAGCATTTT. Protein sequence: CASSLGRGNQPQHF.

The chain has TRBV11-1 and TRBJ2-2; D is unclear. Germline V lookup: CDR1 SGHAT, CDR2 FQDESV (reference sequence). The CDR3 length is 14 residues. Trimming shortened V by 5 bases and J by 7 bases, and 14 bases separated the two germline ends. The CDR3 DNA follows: TGTGCCAGCAGCCTCTTCCCCCAGAGCGGGGAGCTGTTTTTT. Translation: CASSLFPQSGELFF.

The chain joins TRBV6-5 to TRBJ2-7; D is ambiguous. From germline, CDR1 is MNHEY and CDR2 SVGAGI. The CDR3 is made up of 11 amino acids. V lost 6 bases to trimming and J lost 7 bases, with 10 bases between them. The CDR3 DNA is TGTGCCAGCAGCCAAATGGGTGAGCAGTACTTC. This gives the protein CASSQMGEQYF.

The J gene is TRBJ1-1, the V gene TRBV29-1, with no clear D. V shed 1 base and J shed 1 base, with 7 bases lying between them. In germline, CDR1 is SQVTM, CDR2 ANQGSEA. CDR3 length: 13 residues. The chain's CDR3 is CSVEGVANTEAFF. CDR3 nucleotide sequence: TGCAGCGTTGAAGGGGTGGCGAACACTGAAGCTTTCTTT.

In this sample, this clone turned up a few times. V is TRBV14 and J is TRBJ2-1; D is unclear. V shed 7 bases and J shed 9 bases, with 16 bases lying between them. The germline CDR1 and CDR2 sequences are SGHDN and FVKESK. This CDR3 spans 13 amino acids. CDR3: CASNVSRFTEQFF. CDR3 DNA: TGTGCCAGCAACGTCTCTAGGTTCACTGAGCAGTTCTTC.

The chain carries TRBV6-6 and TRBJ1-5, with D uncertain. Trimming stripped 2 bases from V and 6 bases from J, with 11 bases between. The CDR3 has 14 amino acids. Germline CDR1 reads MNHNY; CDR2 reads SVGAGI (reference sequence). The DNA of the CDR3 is TGTGCCAGCAGTTACAGAGGGCATGGTCAGCCCCAGCATTTT. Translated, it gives CASSYRGHGQPQHF.

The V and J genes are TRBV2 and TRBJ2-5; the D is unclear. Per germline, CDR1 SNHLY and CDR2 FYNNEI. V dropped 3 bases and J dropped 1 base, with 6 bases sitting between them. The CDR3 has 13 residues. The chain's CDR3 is CASSDNSQETQYF. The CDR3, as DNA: TGTGCCAGCAGTGATAACAGCCAAGAGACCCAGTACTTC.

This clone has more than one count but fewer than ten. CDR3 sequence (DNA): TGTGCCAGCAGTGAAACAGGGGGTGTTCTGTTCTTC. Its translation: CASSETGGVLFF. This chain uses TRBV6-4 with TRBJ2-1; TRBD1 matches at 8 bases. V lost 3 bases to trimming and J lost 15 bases; unmatched junction nucleotides: 7. This CDR3 contains 12 residues. Germline CDR1 reads MRHNA; CDR2 reads SNTAGT.

The CDR3 reads CASSQQQYTEAFF. The CDR3 region has the DNA TGTGCCAGCAGCCAGCAACAGTACACTGAAGCTTTCTTT. This rearrangement joins TRBV14 to TRBJ1-1; D remains unclear. CDR3 length: 13 residues. V lost 3 bases and J 3 bases, leaving 8 bases between the germline ends. CDR1 is SGHDN and CDR2 is FVKESK in the germline V gene.

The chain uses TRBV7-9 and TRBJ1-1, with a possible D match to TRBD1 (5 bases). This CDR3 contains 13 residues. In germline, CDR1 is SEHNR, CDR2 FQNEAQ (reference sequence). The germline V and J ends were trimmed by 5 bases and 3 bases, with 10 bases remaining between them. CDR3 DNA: TGTGCCAGCAGCCCTGGGACCTACACTGAAGCTTTCTTT. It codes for CASSPGTYTEAFF.

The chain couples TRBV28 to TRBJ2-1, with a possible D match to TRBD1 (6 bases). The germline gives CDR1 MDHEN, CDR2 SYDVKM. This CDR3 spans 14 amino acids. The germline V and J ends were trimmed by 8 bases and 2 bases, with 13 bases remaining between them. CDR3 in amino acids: CASCRGRAYNEQFF. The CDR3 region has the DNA TGTGCCAGCTGCAGGGGTCGGGCCTACAATGAGCAGTTCTTC.

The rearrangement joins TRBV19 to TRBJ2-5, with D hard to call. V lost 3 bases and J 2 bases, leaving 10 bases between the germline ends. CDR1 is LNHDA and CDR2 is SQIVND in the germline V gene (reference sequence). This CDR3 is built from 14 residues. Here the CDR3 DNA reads TGTGCCAGTAGTATTAGGGCCCAACAAGAGACCCAGTACTTC. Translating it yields CASSIRAQQETQYF.